This T cell receptor (beta chain) was identified during a study of long-term antiretroviral therapy in people with HIV. Study outcomes and limitations: Comparison with controls showed narrower CDR3 length ranges in HIV repertoires.

The CDR3 covers 18 residues. V gave up 6 bases and J gave up 0 bases, with 20 bases separating them. The germline CDR1 and CDR2 sequences are MDHEN and SYDVKM. Version v3.0 of the immunoSEQ assay ran at survey level. Using immunoSEQ multiplex PCR, the repertoire was profiled, and TCRdb retains in-frame clones only, with some absent. This repertoire shows about 14,000 clones, 70% to 90% found once; its top ten account for roughly 11%. A word on this clone: The antigen is undetermined.

The chain has TRBV28 and TRBJ2-2; no firm D call. This clonotype was sampled from a middle-aged man with HIV. The material sequenced was unsorted PBMCs, taken 6.2 years after starting antiretroviral therapy. The chain's CDR3 is CASSPPPPASPNTGELFF. DNA for the CDR3: TGTGCCAGCAGCCCCCCGCCCCCCGCCAGTCCGAACACCGGGGAGCTGTTTTTT.